The 28 T cell receptor beta chains below were found in one sample sequenced in a study of shared clonotypes between healthy human individuals. The method was immunoSEQ multiplex PCR; TCRdb's version includes in-frame clones alone and lacks a portion of them. The table shows more than 1 million clones, with around 82% occurring only once. Sequenced: memory CD4+ T cells from PBMCs. Subset denoted: CD45RA-negative fraction. These receptor sequences come from a man younger than 35 in good health. Some clones in this sample may be carry-over from other donors' samples.

This rearrangement joins TRBV10-3 to TRBJ2-7; D possibly uses TRBD1 or TRBD2 (5 bases each). Germline V lookup: CDR1 ENHRY, CDR2 SYGVKD. V shed 3 bases and J shed 5 bases, with 14 bases lying between them. This CDR3 is built from 14 residues. CDR3 sequence (DNA): TGTGCCATCAGTGATAACGGGGACCTCAACGAGCAGTACTTC. Protein product: CAISDNGDLNEQYF.

J is TRBJ2-3 and V is TRBV19, with unresolved D. The V gene's germline CDR1 is LNHDA and CDR2 SQIVND (reference sequence). V gave up 3 bases and J gave up 6 bases, with 13 bases separating them. The CDR3 length is 14 residues. The CDR3: CASSILSRMDTQYF. CDR3 nucleotide sequence: TGTGCCAGTAGTATTCTCTCTAGGATGGATACGCAGTATTTT.

This chain uses TRBV7-9 with TRBJ1-1; no reliable D call. The CDR3 consists of 14 residues. The V end lost 4 bases, the J end lost 1 base, and 10 bases lay between the germline ends. The V gene's germline CDR1 is SEHNR and CDR2 FQNEAQ (reference sequence). In DNA, the CDR3 is TGTGCCAGCAGCTACGCGGGAACGAACACTGAAGCTTTCTTT. Translation: CASSYAGTNTEAFF.

With respect to this clone: The same CDR3 also results from other DNA sequences found in this sample. This chain joins TRBV11-2 and TRBJ2-7; possibly TRBD2 for D (6 bases). This CDR3 comprises 14 residues. Deletions cut 1 base from V and 0 bases from J, with 7 bases between. CDR1 and CDR2 (germline): SGHAT, FQNNGV. The CDR3 sequence is CASSLVGGSYEQYF. CDR3 nucleotide sequence: TGTGCCAGCAGCTTAGTCGGGGGCTCCTACGAGCAGTACTTC. The whole variable domain, filled in from reference TRBV11-2 and TRBJ2-7, reads EAGVAQSPRYKIIEKRQSVAFWCNPISGHATLYWYQQILGQGPKLLIQFQNNGVVDDSQLPKDRFSAERLKGVDSTLKIQPAKLEDSAVYLCASSLVGGSYEQYFGPGTRLTVT.

The chain is built from TRBV28 and TRBJ1-1; D might be TRBD1 (5 bases). Trimming removed 7 bases at V and 1 base at J, with 16 bases between. Germline V gene data show CDR1 as MDHEN and CDR2 as SYDVKM. The CDR3 is made up of 15 amino acids. The CDR3 nucleotides are TGTGCCAGCACCTACCCCGGGGCAACGAACACTGAAGCTTTCTTT. Residues: CASTYPGATNTEAFF.

The chain uses TRBV18 and TRBJ1-1; TRBD1 is a possible D gene (6 bases). CDR1 KGHSH and CDR2 LQKENI come from the germline V gene. V lost 3 bases and J 1 base, leaving 15 bases between the germline ends. The CDR3 is 16 residues long. The CDR3 protein is CASSPPTRGRNTEAFF. The CDR3 DNA sequence: TGTGCCAGCTCACCGCCCACTCGGGGGCGGAACACTGAAGCTTTCTTT.

The chain is built from TRBV11-2 and TRBJ2-3, with D possibly TRBD1 on 6 matching bases. This CDR3 region has 15 residues. Germline V gives CDR1 SGHAT, CDR2 FQNNGV. V was trimmed by 1 base and J by 3 bases, leaving 11 bases between them. Here the CDR3 reads CASSLGLGHTDTQYF. CDR3 sequence (DNA): TGTGCCAGCAGCTTAGGACTGGGACATACAGATACGCAGTATTTT.

The J gene is TRBJ2-7, the V gene TRBV30, with 8 bases aligning to TRBD2. The V and J ends lost 2 bases and 5 bases, in that order; junction bases with no gene match: 8. Germline CDR1 GTSNPN, CDR2 SVGIG (reference sequence). CDR3 length equals 14 residues. The CDR3 is CAWSILAGINEQYF. The CDR3 bases are TGTGCCTGGAGTATCTTAGCGGGAATAAACGAGCAGTACTTC.

The chain combines TRBV5-4 with TRBJ1-3, with a weak D call TRBD1 (6 bases). V lost 3 bases, J lost 3 bases, and 13 bases lay in between. The CDR3 spans 15 residues. Germline CDR1 and CDR2: SGHNT and YYREEE (reference sequence). The CDR3 reads CASSSTTGFGNTIYF. In DNA form, the CDR3 reads TGTGCCAGCAGCTCTACCACAGGGTTTGGAAACACCATATATTTT.

The rearrangement uses TRBV15 and TRBJ2-3; tentatively, D is TRBD2 (5 bases). The CDR3 is 13 amino acids. CDR1 and CDR2 (germline): LNHNV, YYDKDF (reference sequence). Trimming removed 4 bases from V and 6 bases from J, with 11 bases in between. This CDR3 is CATSKRAGDTQYF. CDR3 bases: TGTGCCACCAGCAAGAGGGCCGGGGATACGCAGTATTTT.

V and J are TRBV19 and TRBJ1-5; D possibly corresponds to TRBD1 (5 bases). The CDR3 totals 16 residues. Trimming stripped 5 bases from V and 1 base from J, with 15 bases between. Germline V lookup: CDR1 LNHDA, CDR2 SQIVND (reference sequence). CDR3: CASSPLGRGSNQPQHF. In DNA, the CDR3 is TGTGCCAGTAGTCCGCTCGGGAGGGGAAGCAATCAGCCCCAGCATTTT.

In its sample, this clone was seen a few times. The identical CDR3 is also encoded by other nucleotide sequences in the sample. The chain joins TRBV6-5 to TRBJ2-7; D possibly uses TRBD1 or TRBD2 (6 bases each). The V end was cut by 8 bases, the J end by 0 bases, with 14 bases between. The CDR3 covers 14 residues. The germline CDR1 and CDR2 sequences are MNHEY and SVGAGI. The CDR3 protein is CASSLGGSSYEQYF. In nucleotides, the CDR3 is TGTGCCAGCTCGTTAGGGGGGAGCTCCTACGAGCAGTACTTC.

V usage is TRBV15 and J usage is TRBJ2-3; perhaps TRBD1 as D (6 bases). The CDR3 totals 13 residues. The V end lost 8 bases, the J end lost 4 bases, and 13 bases lay between the germline ends. Germline lookup yields CDR1 LNHNV and CDR2 YYDKDF (reference sequence). The CDR3, as DNA: TGTGCCACCTCATGGGGGCCCGCAGATACGCAGTATTTT. Translation gives CATSWGPADTQYF.

V usage is TRBV5-4 and J usage is TRBJ2-7, with TRBD2 identical over 10 bases. J lost 2 bases, V lost 1 base, and 6 bases had no gene match. The CDR3 runs to 16 residues. Germline CDR1 reads SGHNT; CDR2 reads YYREEE (reference sequence). The CDR3 protein is CASSLLSSGGTYEQYF. CDR3 sequence (DNA): TGTGCCAGCAGCTTGTTGTCTAGCGGGGGAACCTACGAGCAGTACTTC.

Remarks on this clone: The identical CDR3 is also encoded by other nucleotide sequences in the sample. The chain combines TRBV28 with TRBJ2-7, with D unresolved. Germline V lookup: CDR1 MDHEN, CDR2 SYDVKM. V lost 3 bases and J lost 1, with 4 bases in between. The CDR3 spans 12 residues. CDR3 bases: TGTGCCAGCAGTTTCTCTTCCTACGAGCAGTACTTC. Translation: CASSFSSYEQYF.

V gene TRBV27 combines with J gene TRBJ2-7; D call uncertain. This CDR3 is 13 amino acids long. Germline V gene data show CDR1 as MNHEY and CDR2 as SMNVEV (reference sequence). Trimming removed 2 bases at V and 7 bases at J, with 12 bases between. The CDR3: CASSLKGLGEQYF. Written as DNA, the CDR3 is TGTGCCAGCAGTTTAAAGGGCTTAGGAGAGCAGTACTTC.

This clone was found a few times. V gene TRBV6-1 combines with J gene TRBJ1-5, with a tentative D call TRBD1 (6 bases). The V and J ends lost 6 bases and 4 bases respectively, with 13 bases between them. Germline assignment: CDR1 MNHNS and CDR2 SASEGT. The CDR3 is 14 residues long. CDR3 loop: CASSPGQKNQPQHF. The CDR3 nucleotides are TGTGCCAGCAGCCCCGGACAGAAGAATCAGCCCCAGCATTTT.

The chain employs TRBV2 and TRBJ2-1; D gene uncertain. The CDR3 consists of 10 residues. Germline-derived CDR1 and CDR2 are SNHLY and FYNNEI. The germline V and J ends were trimmed by 6 bases and 12 bases, with 9 bases remaining between them. The CDR3 coding sequence is TGTGCCAGCAGGTTGAAAGGGCAGTTCTTC. It is translated as CASRLKGQFF.

This clone was observed a single time. The CDR3 nucleotides read TGTGCCTGGACGACAGGGAACTATGGCTACACCTTC. Its protein is CAWTTGNYGYTF. V is TRBV30 and J is TRBJ1-2, with 7 bases fitting TRBD1. Unmatched junction bases numbered 1, after V lost 4 bases and J lost 2 bases. Per the germline V gene, CDR1 is GTSNPN and CDR2 is SVGIG (reference sequence). The CDR3 length is 12 residues.

The gene calls are TRBV9 and TRBJ2-1, with 9 bases matching TRBD2. The CDR3 totals 15 residues. From germline, CDR1 is SGDLS and CDR2 YYNGEE. V was clipped by 0 bases and J by 8 bases; unmatched bases: 6. CDR3 DNA: TGTGCCAGCAGCGTAGCTAGCGGGGTTTGGGATGAGCAGTTCTTC. Amino acids: CASSVASGVWDEQFF.

This chain joins TRBV11-2 and TRBJ1-2; D uncertain. V was pared by 0 bases and J by 7 bases, with 18 bases between. Germline V gene sequence: CDR1 SGHAT, CDR2 FQNNGV. The CDR3 runs 16 residues. This chain's CDR3 is CASSLDRSPFDGGYTF. CDR3 bases: TGTGCCAGCAGCTTAGATAGGTCCCCATTCGACGGTGGCTACACCTTC.

This clone was seen a handful of times. The chain has TRBV6-1 and TRBJ2-7, with a weak D call TRBD2 (6 bases). The germline V and J ends were trimmed by 0 bases and 3 bases, with 15 bases remaining between them. The CDR3 extends over 16 amino acids. Germline assignment: CDR1 MNHNS and CDR2 SASEGT. CDR3 residues: CASSEAFRREYYEQYF. CDR3 DNA: TGTGCCAGCAGTGAAGCGTTTAGACGGGAGTACTACGAGCAGTACTTC.

This clone was recorded a few times. The same CDR3 arises from other DNA sequences in this sample as well. CDR3 region: CASSGRGTGELFF. CDR3 nucleotides: TGTGCCAGCAGCGGGAGAGGCACCGGGGAGCTGTTTTTT. The genes are TRBV2 and TRBJ2-2; the D gene is possibly TRBD2 (6 bases). The CDR3 contains 13 residues. Trimming pared 6 bases from V and 4 bases from J, leaving 9 bases between. The germline V gene has CDR1 SNHLY and CDR2 FYNNEI.

Points on this clone: Other DNA sequences in this specimen translate into the identical CDR3. The V gene is TRBV11-2, the J gene TRBJ1-5; no firm D call. The V and J ends lost 3 bases and 1 base respectively, with 7 bases between them. CDR3 length: 14 residues. CDR1 is SGHAT and CDR2 is FQNNGV in the germline V gene. CDR3 DNA sequence: TGTGCCAGCAGCTTCTCCGGGAGCAATCAGCCCCAGCATTTT. Translation: CASSFSGSNQPQHF.

This chain links TRBV5-1 with TRBJ2-3; D uncertain. The germline CDR1 and CDR2 sequences are SGHRS and YFSETQ. V dropped 6 bases and J dropped 1 base, with 6 bases sitting between them. This CDR3 region has 12 residues. The chain's CDR3 is CASTGGTDTQYF. CDR3 bases: TGCGCCAGCACCGGAGGCACAGATACGCAGTATTTT.

This chain joins TRBV6-1 and TRBJ1-5; the D gene is possibly TRBD1 (5 bases). This CDR3 is 15 amino acids long. Germline CDR1 and CDR2: MNHNS and SASEGT. V lost 7 bases and J lost 2, with 15 bases in between. Here the CDR3 reads CASKRGNDGNQPQHF. The CDR3 coding sequence is TGTGCCAGCAAAAGGGGCAACGACGGCAATCAGCCCCAGCATTTT.

Only one count was recorded for this clone. The rearrangement uses TRBV19 and TRBJ1-2; D is unresolved. The CDR3 consists of 15 residues. Germline CDR1 LNHDA, CDR2 SQIVND (reference sequence). V was clipped by 6 bases and J by 7 bases, with 21 bases between them. CDR3 amino acids: CASSPNQAIPRGYTF. In DNA, the CDR3 is TGTGCCAGTAGCCCCAATCAGGCAATACCGCGTGGCTACACCTTC.

This clone turned up a few times. J is TRBJ2-5 and V is TRBV5-1, with a weak D call TRBD2 (8 bases). Germline CDR1 is SGHRS and CDR2 is YFSETQ. The CDR3 has 17 residues. Trimming stripped 0 bases from V and 11 bases from J, with 26 bases between. CDR3 DNA sequence: TGCGCCAGCAGCTTGGATGGGCTAGCGGGTGGAGGGGGCGTGCAGTACTTC. Translation: CASSLDGLAGGGGVQYF. The full variable domain, with the rest looked up from reference TRBV5-1 and TRBJ2-5, is KAGVTQTPRYLIKTRGQQVTLSCSPISGHRSVSWYQQTPGQGLQFLFEYFSETQRNKGNFPGRFSGRQFSNSRSEMNVSTLELGDSALYLCASSLDGLAGGGGVQYFGPGTRLLVL.